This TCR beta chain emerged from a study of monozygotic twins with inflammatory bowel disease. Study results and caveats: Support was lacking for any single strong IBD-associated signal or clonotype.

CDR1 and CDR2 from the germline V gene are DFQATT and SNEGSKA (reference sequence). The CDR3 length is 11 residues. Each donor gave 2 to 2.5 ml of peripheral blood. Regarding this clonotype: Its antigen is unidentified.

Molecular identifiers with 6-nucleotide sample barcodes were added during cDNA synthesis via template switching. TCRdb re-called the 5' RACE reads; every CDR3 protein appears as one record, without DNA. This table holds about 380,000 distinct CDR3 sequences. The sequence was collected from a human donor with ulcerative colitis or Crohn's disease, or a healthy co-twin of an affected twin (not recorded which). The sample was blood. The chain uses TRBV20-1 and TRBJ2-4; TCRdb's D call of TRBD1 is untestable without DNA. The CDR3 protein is CSARVPVSEYF.